These T cell receptor beta chains were read from a single sample in a study of siplizumab effects on memory and regulatory T cells. The protocol was immunoSEQ multiplex PCR, while the TCRdb copy is restricted to in-frame clones and leaves out a portion. The sample holds 90,000 to 120,000 clones, approximately 90% seen once. The sample taken for sequencing was Tregs sorted from blood. Every receptor here comes from a human donor in good health. Both conserved end residues are part of each CDR3. A D gene is named only where the DNA matches it firmly. Clone size is stated in some rows and not others, as once, few, many or a class when expanded.

abundance	j_gene	len	v_gene	d_gene	CDR3nt	CDR3aa
.	TRBJ2-7	16	TRBV6-5	TRBD1	TGTGCCAGCAGCTACCAAAAACCGGGACAGGGCTACGAGCAGTACTTC	CASSYQKPGQGYEQYF
.	TRBJ2-7	15	TRBV6-1	.	TGTGCCAGCAGTGAAACGGCAGGGAGCTCCTACGAGCAGTACTTC	CASSETAGSSYEQYF
.	TRBJ2-7	15	TRBV28	TRBD1	TGTGCCAGCAGTAGTGCCGGGACAGGAGGGCGCGAGCAGTACTTC	CASSSAGTGGREQYF
once	TRBJ2-1	15	TRBV28	TRBD2	TGTGCCAGCAGTCCTAGCGGGAAGGTCGGGAATGAGCAGTTCTTC	CASSPSGKVGNEQFF
.	TRBJ1-2	13	TRBV6-5	.	TGTGCCCTCTCCCGGGACACTAACTATGGCTACACCTTC	CALSRDTNYGYTF
.	TRBJ2-7	13	TRBV5-6	.	TGTGCCAGCAGAGACATTCTAGAATACGAGCAGTACTTC	CASRDILEYEQYF
.	TRBJ2-3	15	TRBV5-1	TRBD2	TGCGCCAGCAGCTTGGGGTTAGCGGGAGTGGATACGCAGTATTTT	CASSLGLAGVDTQYF
.	TRBJ2-1	16	TRBV5-1	TRBD1	TGCGCCAGCAGTCAACTTACAGGGGACCGATTCAATGAGCAGTTCTTC	CASSQLTGDRFNEQFF
.	TRBJ1-3	14	TRBV25-1	.	TGTGCCAGCGGGGCACGGGGCTCCGGAAACACCATATATTTT	CASGARGSGNTIYF
.	TRBJ2-7	16	TRBV19	.	TGTGCCAGTAGTCAAACCTCGAGGGGGGGGGCCCCCGAGCAGTACTTC	CASSQTSRGGAPEQYF
.	TRBJ2-2	14	TRBV19	.	TGTGCCAGTAGGGACGGGCCTCGCGCCGGGGAGCTGTTTTTT	CASRDGPRAGELFF
.	TRBJ2-7	13	TRBV5-1	TRBD1	TGCGCCAGCAGCCTTAACAGGGGCTACGAGCAGTACTTC	CASSLNRGYEQYF
.	TRBJ2-5	17	TRBV7-9	.	TGTGCCAGCAGCTTAGCGGCCGTGGTCAACCCGGGAAAGACCCAGTACTTC	CASSLAAVVNPGKTQYF
.	TRBJ2-7	15	TRBV11-2	TRBD2	TGTGCCAGCAGCTCGGTCCGGGACTACCCCTACGAGCAGTACTTC	CASSSVRDYPYEQYF
.	TRBJ2-2	14	TRBV10-3	.	TGTGCCACGTCCCTTGAAGCGAACACCGGGGAGCTGTTTTTT	CATSLEANTGELFF
.	TRBJ2-2	10	TRBV5-6	.	TGTGCCAGCGGACGGGTGAAGCTGTTTTTT	CASGRVKLFF
.	TRBJ1-1	13	TRBV28	.	TGTGCCAGCAGTTTAACCATGAACACTGAAGCTTTCTTT	CASSLTMNTEAFF
.	TRBJ1-3	12	TRBV30	.	TGTGCCTGGCCTTACTCTGGAAACACCATATATTTT	CAWPYSGNTIYF
.	TRBJ2-1	14	TRBV5-3	.	TGTGCCAGAAGCAAAGGGACGGACCCGGCGGAGCAGTTCTTC	CARSKGTDPAEQFF
.	TRBJ2-2	15	TRBV5-1	.	TGCGCCAGCAGCCTTCGCGGGCCATCGGGCGGGGAGCTGTTTTTT	CASSLRGPSGGELFF
.	TRBJ1-1	15	TRBV11-3	TRBD1	TGTGCCAGCAGCACGGGGACAGCAAAGAACACTGAAGCTTTCTTT	CASSTGTAKNTEAFF
.	TRBJ2-2	15	TRBV4-2	TRBD2	TGTGCCAGTTACCCGGGACTACAAAGCACCGGGGAGCTGTTTTTT	CASYPGLQSTGELFF
.	TRBJ2-1	11	TRBV29-1	TRBD1	TGCAGCGTTGACAGGGGGTTTGAGCAGTTCTTC	CSVDRGFEQFF
.	TRBJ2-5	17	TRBV5-1	.	TGCGCCAGCAGCTTATTACTCGGGGGATCGTACCAAGAGACCCAGTACTTC	CASSLLLGGSYQETQYF
.	TRBJ1-2	15	TRBV5-1	.	TGCGCCAGCAGCTTGGGGCCCAGGAATAACTATGGCTACACCTTC	CASSLGPRNNYGYTF
.	TRBJ2-3	15	TRBV19	.	TGTGCCAGTAGCCTAACAGGATTACCACCAGATACGCAGTATTTT	CASSLTGLPPDTQYF
few	TRBJ2-7	14	TRBV11-2	.	TGTGCCAGCAGCCCCGGGGCTAGCTCCTACGAGCAGTACTTC	CASSPGASSYEQYF
.	TRBJ2-3	15	TRBV11-2	.	TGTGCCAGCAACCCTAAGGTAGCTCGCACAGATACGCAGTATTTT	CASNPKVARTDTQYF
.	TRBJ2-7	14	TRBV2	TRBD1	TGTGCCAGCAGTGAGGGACAGGCGGGTTACGAGCAGTACTTC	CASSEGQAGYEQYF
.	TRBJ2-2	18	TRBV7-9	TRBD2	TGTGCCAGCAGTAATGCCGGGACTAGCGGGACATTGACCGGGGAGCTGTTTTTT	CASSNAGTSGTLTGELFF
.	TRBJ2-1	15	TRBV5-1	TRBD2	TGCGCCAGCAGCTATAGCGGGAGGGTAGACAATGAGCAGTTCTTC	CASSYSGRVDNEQFF
.	TRBJ2-7	14	TRBV2	TRBD2	TGTGCCAGCAACGGCGCTAGCGGGATTTCCGAGCAGTACTTC	CASNGASGISEQYF
.	TRBJ2-5	15	TRBV9	.	TGTGCCAGCAGCGTAGGGGTCCAGGGCGGAGAGACCCAGTACTTC	CASSVGVQGGETQYF
.	TRBJ1-3	14	TRBV6-5	.	TGTGCCAGCAAAACGGCGGTAGAAGACAACACCATATATTTT	CASKTAVEDNTIYF
once	TRBJ2-1	18	TRBV7-9	TRBD2	TGTGCCAGCAGCTTAAGCAGAAGTATATGGAGCGGGGATACAGAGCAGTTCTTC	CASSLSRSIWSGDTEQFF
.	TRBJ2-1	16	TRBV5-4	.	TGTGCCAGCAGACTGGGGAGGGGGGTCTCCTACAATGAGCAGTTCTTC	CASRLGRGVSYNEQFF
once	TRBJ1-2	15	TRBV18	.	TGTGCCAGCTCACCACGTTCTGATTTTAACTATGGCTACACCTTC	CASSPRSDFNYGYTF
.	TRBJ1-1	16	TRBV14	.	TGTGCCAGCAGCCAAGGGAGGGGAGAGATGAACACTGAAGCTTTCTTT	CASSQGRGEMNTEAFF
.	TRBJ1-1	14	TRBV11-2	.	TGTGCCAGCAGTCTCACGAATATGAACACTGAAGCTTTCTTT	CASSLTNMNTEAFF
.	TRBJ2-3	13	TRBV10-1	.	TGCGCCAGCAGTGCCGCCCCGAGGGGTACGCAGTATTTT	CASSAAPRGTQYF
.	TRBJ2-5	15	TRBV5-1	.	TGCGCCAGCAGCTTGGGGCGGGACCCCGGAGGGGAGCAGTACTTC	CASSLGRDPGGEQYF
.	TRBJ2-1	15	TRBV27	TRBD2	TGTGCCAGCAGTTTATTAGCGGGAATAGGAAATGAGCAGTTCTTC	CASSLLAGIGNEQFF
.	TRBJ2-3	17	TRBV4-2	TRBD2	TGTGCCAGCAGCCAACCCGGGGGGGAACCCTGGAGAGATACGCAGTATTTT	CASSQPGGEPWRDTQYF
.	TRBJ1-1	14	TRBV28	.	TGTGCCAGCAGCACCGGTTTGGGGAACACTGAAGCTTTCTTT	CASSTGLGNTEAFF
.	TRBJ2-1	14	TRBV5-1	.	TGCGCCAGCAGCCACCCTGTAAAAAACAATGAGCAGTTCTTC	CASSHPVKNNEQFF
.	TRBJ2-7	15	TRBV5-1	.	TGCGCCAGCAGCTTTCGACCGGGACAACCCTACGAGCAGTACTTC	CASSFRPGQPYEQYF
.	TRBJ2-7	14	TRBV28	TRBD1	TGTGCCAGCAGTTTGGCGGGACAGGGCTACGAGCAGTACTTC	CASSLAGQGYEQYF
.	TRBJ1-1	16	TRBV28	.	TGTGCCAGCAGAACCGCTCCGGGACGGATGAACACTGAAGCTTTCTTT	CASRTAPGRMNTEAFF
.	TRBJ2-1	16	TRBV14	.	TGTGCCAGCAGCCAGCCACAGGGTACTTCCTACAATGAGCAGTTCTTC	CASSQPQGTSYNEQFF
.	TRBJ2-7	14	TRBV5-1	TRBD2	TGCGCCAGCAGCTCCGGACTAGCAGGCGACGAGCAGTACTTC	CASSSGLAGDEQYF